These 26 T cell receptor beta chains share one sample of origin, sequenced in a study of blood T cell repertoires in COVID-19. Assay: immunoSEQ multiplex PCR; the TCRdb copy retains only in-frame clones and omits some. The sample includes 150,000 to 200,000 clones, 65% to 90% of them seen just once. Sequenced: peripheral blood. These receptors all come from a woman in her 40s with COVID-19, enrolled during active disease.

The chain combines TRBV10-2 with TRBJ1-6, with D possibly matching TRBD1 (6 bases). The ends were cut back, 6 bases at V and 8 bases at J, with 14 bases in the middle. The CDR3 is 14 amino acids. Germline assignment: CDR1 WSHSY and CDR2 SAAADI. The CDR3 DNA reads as TGCGCCAGCAGCTGGGGGCGTCTGGATTCACCCCTCCACTTT. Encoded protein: CASSWGRLDSPLHF.

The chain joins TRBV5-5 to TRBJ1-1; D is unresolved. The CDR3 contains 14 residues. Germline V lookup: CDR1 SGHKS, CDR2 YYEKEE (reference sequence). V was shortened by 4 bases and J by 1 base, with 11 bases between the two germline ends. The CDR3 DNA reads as TGTGCCAGCAGCCCTTGGGGAGAGAACACTGAAGCTTTCTTT. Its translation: CASSPWGENTEAFF.

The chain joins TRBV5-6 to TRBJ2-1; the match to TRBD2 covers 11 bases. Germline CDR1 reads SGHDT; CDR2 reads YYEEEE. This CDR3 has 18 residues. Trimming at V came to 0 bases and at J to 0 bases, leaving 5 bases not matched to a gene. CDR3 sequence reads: CASSLGLAGTSSYNEQFF. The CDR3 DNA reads TGTGCCAGCAGCTTGGGACTAGCGGGGACGAGCTCCTACAATGAGCAGTTCTTC.

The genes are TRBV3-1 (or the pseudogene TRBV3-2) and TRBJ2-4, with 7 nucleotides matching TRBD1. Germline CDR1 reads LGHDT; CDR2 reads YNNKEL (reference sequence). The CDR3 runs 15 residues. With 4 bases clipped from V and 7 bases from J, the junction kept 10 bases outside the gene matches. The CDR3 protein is CASSLPRGQFNIQYF. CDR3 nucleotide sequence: TGTGCCAGCAGCCTCCCGAGGGGACAGTTTAACATTCAGTACTTC.

CDR3 sequence: CASSETDTSGNTIYF. CDR3 sequence (DNA): TGTGCCAGCAGTGAGACTGATACCTCTGGAAACACCATATATTTT. The V and J genes are TRBV6-1 and TRBJ1-3; D uncertain. Germline assignment: CDR1 MNHNS and CDR2 SASEGT. Trimming took off 3 bases at V and 0 bases at J, with 9 bases between the two ends. CDR3 length: 15 residues.

In DNA form, the CDR3 reads TGTGCCAGCAGCTTAGCAGGGGGCAACACTGAAGCTTTCTTT. Residues: CASSLAGGNTEAFF. The chain is built from TRBV5-4 and TRBJ1-1; 8 bases line up with TRBD1. The CDR3 has 14 amino acids. Germline V gives CDR1 SGHNT, CDR2 YYREEE (reference sequence). V gave up 2 bases and J gave up 2 bases; unmatched junction bases: 2.

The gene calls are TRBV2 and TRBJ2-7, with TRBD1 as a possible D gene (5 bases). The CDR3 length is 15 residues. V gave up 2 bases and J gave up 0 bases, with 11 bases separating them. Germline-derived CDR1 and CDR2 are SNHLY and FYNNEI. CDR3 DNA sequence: TGTGCCAGCAGTGAAAAACAGGAGAGCTCCTACGAGCAGTACGTC. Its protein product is CASSEKQESSYEQYV.

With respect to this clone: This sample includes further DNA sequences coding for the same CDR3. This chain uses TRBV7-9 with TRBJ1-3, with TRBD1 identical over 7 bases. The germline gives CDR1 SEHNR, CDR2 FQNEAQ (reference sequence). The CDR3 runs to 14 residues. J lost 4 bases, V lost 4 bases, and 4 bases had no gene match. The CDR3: CASSSPGQGNTIYF. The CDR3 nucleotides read TGTGCCAGCAGCTCACCGGGACAGGGAAACACCATATATTTT. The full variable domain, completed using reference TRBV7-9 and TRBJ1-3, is DTGVSQNPRHKITKRGQNVTFRCDPISEHNRLYWYRQTLGQGPEFLTYFQNEAQLEKSRLLSDRFSAERPKGSFSTLEIQRTEQGDSAMYLCASSSPGQGNTIYFGEGSWLTVV.

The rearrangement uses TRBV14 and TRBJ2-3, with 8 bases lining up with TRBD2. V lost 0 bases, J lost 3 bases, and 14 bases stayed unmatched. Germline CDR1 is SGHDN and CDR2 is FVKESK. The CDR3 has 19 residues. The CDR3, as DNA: TGTGCCAGCAGCCAAGATTGGGGGTTTAGCGGGATGAGTACAGATACGCAGTATTTT. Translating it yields CASSQDWGFSGMSTDTQYF.

The CDR3: CAISETIWVAGSYNEQFF. DNA of the CDR3: TGTGCCATCAGTGAAACTATTTGGGTAGCGGGGTCCTACAATGAGCAGTTCTTC. The genes are TRBV10-3 and TRBJ2-1; TRBD2 agrees at 8 bases. The CDR3 is 18 amino acids. With V trimmed by 3 bases and J by 1 base, 11 bases remained unmatched. Germline CDR1 ENHRY, CDR2 SYGVKD.

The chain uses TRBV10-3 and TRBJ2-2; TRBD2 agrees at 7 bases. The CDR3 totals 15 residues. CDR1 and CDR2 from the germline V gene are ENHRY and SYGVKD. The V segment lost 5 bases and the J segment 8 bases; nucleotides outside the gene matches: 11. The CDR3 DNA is TGTGCCATCAGTAGCGGGATTCAGAGGAATGGGGAGCTGTTTTTT. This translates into CAISSGIQRNGELFF.

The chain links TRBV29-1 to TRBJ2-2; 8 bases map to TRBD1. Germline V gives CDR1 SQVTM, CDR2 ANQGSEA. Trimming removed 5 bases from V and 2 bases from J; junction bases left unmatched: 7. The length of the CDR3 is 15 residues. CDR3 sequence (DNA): TGCAGCGTTAACGACAGGGGAAGAAACACCGGGGAGCTGTTTTTT. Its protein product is CSVNDRGRNTGELFF.

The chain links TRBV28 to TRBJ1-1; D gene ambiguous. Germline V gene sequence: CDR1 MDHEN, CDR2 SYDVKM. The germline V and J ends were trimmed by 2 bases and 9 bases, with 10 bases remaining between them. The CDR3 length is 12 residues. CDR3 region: CASSLRGLQAFF. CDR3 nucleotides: TGTGCCAGCAGTTTACGGGGTTTGCAAGCTTTCTTT.

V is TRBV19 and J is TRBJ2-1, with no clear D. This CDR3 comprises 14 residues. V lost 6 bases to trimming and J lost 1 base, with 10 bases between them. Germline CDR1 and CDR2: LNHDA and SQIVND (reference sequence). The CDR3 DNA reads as TGTGCCAGTAGGCCGGGTGATTCCTACAATGAGCAGTTCTTC. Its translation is CASRPGDSYNEQFF.

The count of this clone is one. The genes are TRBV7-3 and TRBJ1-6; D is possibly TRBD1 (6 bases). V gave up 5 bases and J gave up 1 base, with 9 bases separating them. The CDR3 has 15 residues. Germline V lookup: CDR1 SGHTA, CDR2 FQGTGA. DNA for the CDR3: TGTGCCAGCAGCCCCACAGGGTCCTATAATTCACCCCTCCACTTT. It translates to CASSPTGSYNSPLHF.

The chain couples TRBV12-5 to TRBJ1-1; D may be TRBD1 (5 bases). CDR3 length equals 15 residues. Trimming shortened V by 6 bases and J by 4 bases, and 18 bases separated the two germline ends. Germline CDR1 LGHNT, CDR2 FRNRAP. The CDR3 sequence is CASGPTSSGGTEAFF. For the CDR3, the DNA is TGTGCTAGTGGCCCTACCTCCTCGGGGGGCACTGAAGCTTTCTTT.

The CDR3 DNA is TGCGCCAGCAGCTTGAGTTCGGGGTTCTATGGCTACACCTTC. This codes for CASSLSSGFYGYTF. V gene TRBV5-1 combines with J gene TRBJ1-2; the D is unclear. The V end was cut by 1 base, the J end by 4 bases, with 11 bases between. The CDR3 sequence is 14 residues long. Germline V gene data show CDR1 as SGHRS and CDR2 as YFSETQ.

The CDR3 DNA follows: TGTGCCAGTAGTAAACCAGGGGCGGTCACCGGGGAGCTGTTTTTT. Protein: CASSKPGAVTGELFF. The chain employs TRBV19 and TRBJ2-2, with a tentative D call TRBD1 (6 bases). Germline V lookup: CDR1 LNHDA, CDR2 SQIVND (reference sequence). Trimming stripped 4 bases from V and 4 bases from J, with 13 bases between. CDR3 length: 15 residues.

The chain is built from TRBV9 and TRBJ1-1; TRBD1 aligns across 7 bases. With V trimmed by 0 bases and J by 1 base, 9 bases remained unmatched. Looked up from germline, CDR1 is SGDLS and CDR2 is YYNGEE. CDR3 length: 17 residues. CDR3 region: CASSVDPGGQWNTEAFF. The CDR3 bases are TGTGCCAGCAGCGTAGACCCAGGGGGTCAATGGAACACTGAAGCTTTCTTT.

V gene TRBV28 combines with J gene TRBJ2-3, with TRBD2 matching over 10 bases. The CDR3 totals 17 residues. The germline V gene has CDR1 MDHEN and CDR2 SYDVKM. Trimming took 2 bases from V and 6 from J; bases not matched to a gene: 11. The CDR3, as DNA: TGTGCCAGCAGTTTACCGGCTAGCGGGAGTGCATACGATACGCAGTATTTT. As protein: CASSLPASGSAYDTQYF.

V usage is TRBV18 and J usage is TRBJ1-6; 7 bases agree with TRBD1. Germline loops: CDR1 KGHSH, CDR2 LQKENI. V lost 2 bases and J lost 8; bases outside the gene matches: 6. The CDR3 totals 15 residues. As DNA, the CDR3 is TGTGCCAGCTCACCATCACAGGGGACACATTCACCCCTCCACTTT. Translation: CASSPSQGTHSPLHF. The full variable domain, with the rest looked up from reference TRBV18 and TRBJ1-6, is NAGVMQNPRHLVRRRGQEARLRCSPMKGHSHVYWYRQLPEEGLKFMVYLQKENIIDESGMPKERFSAEFPKEGPSILRIQQVVRGDSAAYFCASSPSQGTHSPLHFGNGTRLTVT.

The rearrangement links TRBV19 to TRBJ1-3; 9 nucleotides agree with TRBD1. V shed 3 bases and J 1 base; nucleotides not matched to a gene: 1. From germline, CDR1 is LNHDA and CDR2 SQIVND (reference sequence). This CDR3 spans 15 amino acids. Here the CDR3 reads CASSIGTGSGNTIYF. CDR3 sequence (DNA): TGTGCCAGTAGTATTGGGACAGGGTCTGGAAACACCATATATTTT.

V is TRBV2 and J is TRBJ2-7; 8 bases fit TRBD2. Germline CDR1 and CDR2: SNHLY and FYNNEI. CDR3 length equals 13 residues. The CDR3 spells CAPKRTSSNEQYF. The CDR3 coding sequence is TGTGCTCCAAAGAGGACTAGCAGCAACGAGCAGTACTTC.

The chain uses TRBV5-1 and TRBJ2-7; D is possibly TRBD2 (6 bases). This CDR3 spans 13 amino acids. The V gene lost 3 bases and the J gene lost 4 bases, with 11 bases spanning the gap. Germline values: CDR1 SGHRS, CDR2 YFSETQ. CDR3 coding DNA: TGCGCCAGCAGCTCCCGACTAGAGTACGAGCAGTACTTC. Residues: CASSSRLEYEQYF.

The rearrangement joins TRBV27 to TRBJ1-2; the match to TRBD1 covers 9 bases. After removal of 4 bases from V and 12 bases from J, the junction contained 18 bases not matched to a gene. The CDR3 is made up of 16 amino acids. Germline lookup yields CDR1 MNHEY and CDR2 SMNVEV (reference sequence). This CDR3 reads CASSSEPDGTGTKNTF. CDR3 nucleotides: TGTGCCAGCAGTTCAGAACCTGACGGGACAGGGACGAAAAACACCTTC.

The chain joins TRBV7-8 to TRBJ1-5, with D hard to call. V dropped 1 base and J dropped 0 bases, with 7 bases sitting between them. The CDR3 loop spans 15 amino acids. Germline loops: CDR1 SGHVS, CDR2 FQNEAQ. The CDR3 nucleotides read TGTGCCAGCAGCTTAGGGCAGAATAGCAATCAGCCCCAGCATTTT. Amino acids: CASSLGQNSNQPQHF.